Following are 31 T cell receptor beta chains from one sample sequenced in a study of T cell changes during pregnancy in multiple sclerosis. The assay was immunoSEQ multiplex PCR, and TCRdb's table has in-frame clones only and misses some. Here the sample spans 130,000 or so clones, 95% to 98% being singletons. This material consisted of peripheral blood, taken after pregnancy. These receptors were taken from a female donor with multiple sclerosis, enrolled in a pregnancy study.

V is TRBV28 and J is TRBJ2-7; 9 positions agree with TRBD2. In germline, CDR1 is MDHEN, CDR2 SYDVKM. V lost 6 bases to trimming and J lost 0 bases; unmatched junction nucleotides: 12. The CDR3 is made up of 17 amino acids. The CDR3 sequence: CASRPGLARISSYEQYF. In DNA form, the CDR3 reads TGTGCCAGCAGACCGGGACTAGCCCGAATATCCTCCTACGAGCAGTACTTC. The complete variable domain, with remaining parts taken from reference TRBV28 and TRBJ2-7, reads DVKVTQSSRYLVKRTGEKVFLECVQDMDHENMFWYRQDPGLGLRLIYFSYDVKMKEKGDIPEGYSVSREKKERFSLILESASTNQTSMYLCASRPGLARISSYEQYFGPGTRLTVT.

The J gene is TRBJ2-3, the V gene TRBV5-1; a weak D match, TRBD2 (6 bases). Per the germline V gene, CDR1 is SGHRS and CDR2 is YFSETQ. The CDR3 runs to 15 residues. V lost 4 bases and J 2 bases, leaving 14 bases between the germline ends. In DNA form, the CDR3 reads TGCGCCAGCAGCCGGGACTTCAGATTCACAGATACGCAGTATTTT. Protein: CASSRDFRFTDTQYF.

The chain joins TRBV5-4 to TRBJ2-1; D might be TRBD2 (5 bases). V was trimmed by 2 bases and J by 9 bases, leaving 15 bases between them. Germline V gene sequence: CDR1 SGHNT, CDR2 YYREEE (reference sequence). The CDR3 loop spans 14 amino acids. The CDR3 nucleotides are TGTGCCAGCAGCTTCTGGAGGAAAGACGGTGAGCAGTTCTTC. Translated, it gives CASSFWRKDGEQFF.

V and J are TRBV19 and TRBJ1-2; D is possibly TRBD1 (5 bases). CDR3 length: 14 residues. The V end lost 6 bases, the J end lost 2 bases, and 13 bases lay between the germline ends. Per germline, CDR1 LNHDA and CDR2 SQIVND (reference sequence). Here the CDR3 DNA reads TGTGCCAGTAGGGGGCAGGCACCCAACTATGGCTACACCTTC. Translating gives CASRGQAPNYGYTF.

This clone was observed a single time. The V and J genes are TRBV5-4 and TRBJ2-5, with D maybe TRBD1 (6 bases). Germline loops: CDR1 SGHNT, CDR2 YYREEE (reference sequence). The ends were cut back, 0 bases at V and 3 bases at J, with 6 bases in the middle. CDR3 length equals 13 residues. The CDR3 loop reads CASSLGQEETQYF. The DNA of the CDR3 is TGTGCCAGCAGCTTGGGACAGGAAGAGACCCAGTACTTC.

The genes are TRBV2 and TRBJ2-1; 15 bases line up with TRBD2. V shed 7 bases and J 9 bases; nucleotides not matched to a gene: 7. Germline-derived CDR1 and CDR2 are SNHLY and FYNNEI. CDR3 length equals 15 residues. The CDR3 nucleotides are TGTGCCAGCACCGGGGGACTAGCGGGAGGTGGTGAGCAGTTCTTC. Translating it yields CASTGGLAGGGEQFF.

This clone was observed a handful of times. The CDR3 bases are TGTGCCAGCAGTGAAGCGAGGGTGGGTGGAGCTTTCTTT. Amino acids: CASSEARVGGAFF. This sequence joins TRBV2 and TRBJ1-1; D uncertain. Germline values: CDR1 SNHLY, CDR2 FYNNEI. The CDR3 totals 13 residues. Trimming cost V 0 bases and J 10 bases, with 12 bases left between them.

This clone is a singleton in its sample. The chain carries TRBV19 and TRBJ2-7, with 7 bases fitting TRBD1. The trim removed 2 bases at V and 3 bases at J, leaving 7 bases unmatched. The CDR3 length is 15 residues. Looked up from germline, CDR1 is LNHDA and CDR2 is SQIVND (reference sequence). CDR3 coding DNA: TGTGCCAGTAGTATAAGGGGGCCGAGCGGCTACGAGCAGTACTTC. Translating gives CASSIRGPSGYEQYF. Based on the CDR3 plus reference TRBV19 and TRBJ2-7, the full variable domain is DGGITQSPKYLFRKEGQNVTLSCEQNLNHDAMYWYRQDPGQGLRLIYYSQIVNDFQKGDIAEGYSVSREKKESFPLTVTSAQKNPTAFYLCASSIRGPSGYEQYFGPGTRLTVT.

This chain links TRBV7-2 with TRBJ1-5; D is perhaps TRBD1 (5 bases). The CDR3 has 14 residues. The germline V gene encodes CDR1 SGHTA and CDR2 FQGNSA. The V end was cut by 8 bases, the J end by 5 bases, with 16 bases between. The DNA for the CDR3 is TGTGCCAGCGGCACCGGGGGGTACGATCAGCCCCAGCATTTT. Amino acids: CASGTGGYDQPQHF.

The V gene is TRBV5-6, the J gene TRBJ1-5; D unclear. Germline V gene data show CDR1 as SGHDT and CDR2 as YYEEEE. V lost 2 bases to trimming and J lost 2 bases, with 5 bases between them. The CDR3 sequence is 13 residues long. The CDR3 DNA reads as TGTGCCAGCAGCTTACAGCGCAATCAGCCCCAGCATTTT. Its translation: CASSLQRNQPQHF.

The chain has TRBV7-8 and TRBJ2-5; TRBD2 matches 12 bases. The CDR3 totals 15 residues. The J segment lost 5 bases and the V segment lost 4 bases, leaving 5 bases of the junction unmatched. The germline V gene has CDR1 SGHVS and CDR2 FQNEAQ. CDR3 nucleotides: TGTGCCAGCAGCTGGCTAGCGGGAGGGGGGGAGACCCAGTACTTC. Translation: CASSWLAGGGETQYF.

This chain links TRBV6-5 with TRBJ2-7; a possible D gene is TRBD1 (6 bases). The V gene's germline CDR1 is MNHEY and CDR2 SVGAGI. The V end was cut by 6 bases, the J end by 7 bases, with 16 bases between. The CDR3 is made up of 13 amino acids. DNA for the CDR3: TGTGCCAGCAGACCGACAGGCCCTAAGGAGCAGTACTTC. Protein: CASRPTGPKEQYF.

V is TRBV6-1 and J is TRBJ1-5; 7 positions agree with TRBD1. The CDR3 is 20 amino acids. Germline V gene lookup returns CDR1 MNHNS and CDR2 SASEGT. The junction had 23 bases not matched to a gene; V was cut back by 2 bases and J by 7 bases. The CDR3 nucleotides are TGTGCCAGCAGTGAAATTCTCTTTAGTGGTCCGGGACAGAGGGGGCAGCCCCAGCATTTT. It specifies CASSEILFSGPGQRGQPQHF.

The CDR3: CASRSLAALTDTQYF. CDR3 nucleotide sequence: TGTGCCAGCAGATCCCTCGCGGCTCTTACAGATACGCAGTATTTT. The rearrangement uses TRBV28 and TRBJ2-3; D is uncertain. CDR1 is MDHEN and CDR2 is SYDVKM in the germline V gene. The CDR3 totals 15 residues. V was shortened by 6 bases and J by 3 bases, with 16 bases between the two germline ends.

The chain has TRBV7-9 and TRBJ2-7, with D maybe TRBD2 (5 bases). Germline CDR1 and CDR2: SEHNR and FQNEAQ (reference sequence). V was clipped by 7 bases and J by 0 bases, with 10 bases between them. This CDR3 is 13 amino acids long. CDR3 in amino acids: CASTSSDSYEQYF. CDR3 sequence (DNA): TGTGCCAGCACCAGTAGCGACTCCTACGAGCAGTACTTC.

CDR3 bases: TGTGCCAGCTCACCCCCGGGACAGGACCTCAGGCAGTACTTC. As protein: CASSPPGQDLRQYF. V gene TRBV18 combines with J gene TRBJ2-7, with 8 bases identical to TRBD1. From germline, CDR1 is KGHSH and CDR2 LQKENI. CDR3 size: 14 residues. V shed 3 bases, J shed 9 bases, and the junction held 10 bases outside the gene matches.

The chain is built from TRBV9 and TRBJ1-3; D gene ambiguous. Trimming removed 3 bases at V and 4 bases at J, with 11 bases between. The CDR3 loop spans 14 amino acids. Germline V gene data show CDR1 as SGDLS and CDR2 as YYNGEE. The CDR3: CASSAASGGNTIYF. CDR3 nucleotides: TGTGCCAGCAGCGCCGCCTCAGGAGGAAACACCATATATTTT.

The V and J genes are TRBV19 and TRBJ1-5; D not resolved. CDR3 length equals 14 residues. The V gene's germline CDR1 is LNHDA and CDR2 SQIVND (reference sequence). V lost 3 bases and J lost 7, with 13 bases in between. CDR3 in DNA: TGTGCCAGTAGTATCAAGTTGGTCTACCAGCCCCAGCATTTT. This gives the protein CASSIKLVYQPQHF.

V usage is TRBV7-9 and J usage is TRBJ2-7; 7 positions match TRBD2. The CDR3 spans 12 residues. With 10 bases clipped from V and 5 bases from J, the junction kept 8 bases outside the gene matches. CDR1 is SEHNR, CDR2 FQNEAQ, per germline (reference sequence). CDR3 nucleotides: TGTGCCACCCGGGGGGAAAGGGACGAGCAGTACTTC. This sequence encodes CATRGERDEQYF.

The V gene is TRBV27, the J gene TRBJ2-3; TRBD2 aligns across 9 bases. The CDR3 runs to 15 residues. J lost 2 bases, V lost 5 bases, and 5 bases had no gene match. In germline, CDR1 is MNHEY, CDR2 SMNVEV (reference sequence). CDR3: CASSGGGRATDTQYF. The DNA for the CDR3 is TGTGCCAGCAGTGGGGGCGGGAGGGCCACAGATACGCAGTATTTT.

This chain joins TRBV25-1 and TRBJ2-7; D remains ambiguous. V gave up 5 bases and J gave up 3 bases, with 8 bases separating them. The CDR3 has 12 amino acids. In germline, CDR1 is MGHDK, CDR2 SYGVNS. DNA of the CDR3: TGTGCCAGCAGTCACGACTTCTACGAGCAGTACTTC. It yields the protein CASSHDFYEQYF.

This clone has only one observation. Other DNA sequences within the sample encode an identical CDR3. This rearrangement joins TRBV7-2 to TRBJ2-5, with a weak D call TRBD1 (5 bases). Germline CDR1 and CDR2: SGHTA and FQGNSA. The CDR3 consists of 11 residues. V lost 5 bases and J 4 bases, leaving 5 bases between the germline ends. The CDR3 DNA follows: TGTGCCAGCAGCCAGGGAGAGACCCAGTACTTC. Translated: CASSQGETQYF.

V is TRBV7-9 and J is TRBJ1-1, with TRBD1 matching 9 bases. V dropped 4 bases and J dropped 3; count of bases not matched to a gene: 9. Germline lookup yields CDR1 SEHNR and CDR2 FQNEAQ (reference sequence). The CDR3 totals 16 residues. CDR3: CASSSPPGQGHTEAFF. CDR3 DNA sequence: TGTGCCAGCAGCTCCCCTCCGGGACAGGGTCACACTGAAGCTTTCTTT.

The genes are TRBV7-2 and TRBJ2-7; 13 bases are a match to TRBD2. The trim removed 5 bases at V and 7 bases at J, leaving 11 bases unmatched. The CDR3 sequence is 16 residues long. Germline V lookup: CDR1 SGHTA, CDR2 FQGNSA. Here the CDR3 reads CASSILAGGPMDEQYF. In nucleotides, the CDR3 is TGTGCCAGCAGCATACTAGCGGGAGGGCCAATGGATGAGCAGTACTTC.

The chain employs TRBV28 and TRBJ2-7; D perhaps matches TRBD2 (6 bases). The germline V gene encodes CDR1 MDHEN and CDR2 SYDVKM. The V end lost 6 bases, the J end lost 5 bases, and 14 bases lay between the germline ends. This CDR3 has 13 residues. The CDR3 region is CASSLVGGHEQYF. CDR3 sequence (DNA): TGTGCCAGCAGCCTGGTGGGGGGTCACGAGCAGTACTTC.

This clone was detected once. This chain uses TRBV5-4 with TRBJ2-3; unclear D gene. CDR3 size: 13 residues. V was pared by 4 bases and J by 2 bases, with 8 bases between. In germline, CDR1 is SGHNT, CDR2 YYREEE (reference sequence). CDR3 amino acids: CASSPKSTDTQYF. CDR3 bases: TGTGCCAGCAGCCCAAAATCCACAGATACGCAGTATTTT.

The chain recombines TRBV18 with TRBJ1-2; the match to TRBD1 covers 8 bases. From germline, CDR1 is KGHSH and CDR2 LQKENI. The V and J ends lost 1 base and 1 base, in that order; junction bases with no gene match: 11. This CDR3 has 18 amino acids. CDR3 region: CASSPLGQDHHFNYGYTF. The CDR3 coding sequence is TGTGCCAGCTCACCACTGGGACAGGACCACCACTTTAACTATGGCTACACCTTC.

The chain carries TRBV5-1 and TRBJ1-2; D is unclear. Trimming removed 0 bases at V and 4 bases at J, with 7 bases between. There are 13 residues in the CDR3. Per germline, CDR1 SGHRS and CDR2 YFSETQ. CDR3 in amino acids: CASSLETGYGYTF. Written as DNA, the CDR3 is TGCGCCAGCAGCTTGGAAACGGGCTATGGCTACACCTTC.

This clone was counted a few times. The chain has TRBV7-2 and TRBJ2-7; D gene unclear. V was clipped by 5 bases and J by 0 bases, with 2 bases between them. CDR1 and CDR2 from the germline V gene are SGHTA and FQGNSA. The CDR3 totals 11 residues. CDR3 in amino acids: CASSRSYEQYF. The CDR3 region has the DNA TGTGCCAGCAGCCGCTCCTACGAGCAGTACTTC.

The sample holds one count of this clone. Here the CDR3 DNA reads TGTGCCAGCAGTTTATCGGTCGGGGAAGAAGCTTTCTTT. Encoded protein: CASSLSVGEEAFF. This rearrangement joins TRBV27 to TRBJ1-1; D not certain. Germline V gene lookup returns CDR1 MNHEY and CDR2 SMNVEV (reference sequence). The CDR3 loop spans 13 amino acids. V shed 0 bases and J shed 8 bases, with 10 bases lying between them.

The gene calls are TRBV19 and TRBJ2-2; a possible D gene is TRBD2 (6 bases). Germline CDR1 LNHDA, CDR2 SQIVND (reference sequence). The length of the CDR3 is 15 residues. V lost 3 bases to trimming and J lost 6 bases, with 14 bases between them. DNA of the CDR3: TGTGCCAGTAGTATTAGGCTAGCGCAGGCCGGGGAGCTGTTTTTT. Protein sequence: CASSIRLAQAGELFF.